The T cell receptor (beta chain) under discussion was sequenced for a study of human CD8 memory T cell subsets. Study results and caveats: Stem-like memory and precursor exhausted T cells had similarly high diversity, unlike effector memory cells. Higher diversity in stem-like memory T cells than in precursor exhausted T cells was suggested by Chao1 estimates.

Of note for this clonotype: Its target is unknown.

Cells that were CCR7+ PD-1- TIGIT- were defined as the stem-like memory CD8+ T cell population, referred to as TSTEM. Healthy donors supplied buffy coats, and the PBMC came from them. Libraries targeted TCR beta using 5' RACE with UMIs. Using the 5' RACE reads, TCRdb records one entry per CDR3 protein without DNA. This listing includes about 11,000 distinct CDR3 sequences. Material for sequencing was CD8+ stem-like memory T cells (TSCM and TCM) sorted from PBMCs. The subset was: stem-like memory CD8 T cells (TSTEM), CCR7+ PD-1- TIGIT-. The receptor was derived from a human donor in good health.

The CDR3 here is CASSQEIAGESYSYNEQFF. The genes are TRBV4-2 and TRBJ2-1; no DNA is available, so the TRBD2 call from TCRdb remains unchecked. Germline loops: CDR1 LGHNA, CDR2 YNFKEQ. This CDR3 region has 19 residues.